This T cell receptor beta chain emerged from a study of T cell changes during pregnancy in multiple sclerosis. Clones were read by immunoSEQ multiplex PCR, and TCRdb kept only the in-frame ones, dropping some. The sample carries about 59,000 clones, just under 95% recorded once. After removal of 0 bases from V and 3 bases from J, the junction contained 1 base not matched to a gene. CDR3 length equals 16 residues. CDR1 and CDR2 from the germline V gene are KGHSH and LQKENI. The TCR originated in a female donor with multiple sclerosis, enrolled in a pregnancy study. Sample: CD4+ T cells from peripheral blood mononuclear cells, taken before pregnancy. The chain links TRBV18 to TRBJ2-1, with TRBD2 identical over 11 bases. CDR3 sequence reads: CASSPPTSGNYNEQFF. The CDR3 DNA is TGTGCCAGCTCACCACCGACTAGCGGGAACTACAATGAGCAGTTCTTC.